This T cell receptor (beta chain) was documented in a study of T cells in tuberculosis. Looking at the study overall: This South African cohort compared adolescents with or without latent tuberculosis against adults with active tuberculosis.

TCRdb's copy holds only in-frame clones and misses some; the assay was immunoSEQ multiplex PCR. The sample includes just under 45,000 clones, 94% of them seen just once. Each donor contributed about 100,000 T cells on average, unsorted. This clonotype originated in a donor aged 10 to 29 with latent tuberculosis or without tuberculosis infection. Some clones in this sample may be carry-over from other donors' samples. Sequenced input: PBMCs.

DNA of the CDR3: TGTGCCAGCAGTAGTGCGGGGACCTACGAGCAGTACTTC. Translated, it gives CASSSAGTYEQYF. The chain has TRBV27 and TRBJ2-7; maybe TRBD2 (6 bases). The ends were cut back, 5 bases at V and 2 bases at J, with 10 bases in the middle. Germline values: CDR1 MNHEY, CDR2 SMNVEV (reference sequence). CDR3 length: 13 amino acids.